Below are 11 T cell receptor beta chains sequenced from a single sample in a study of blood T cell repertoires in COVID-19. TCRdb's table, derived via immunoSEQ multiplex PCR, lists solely in-frame clones and lacks some. The top ten clones hold about 2.3% of a sample with about 280,000 clones, about 85% of them seen once. The sequenced material came from PBMCs or T cells enriched from blood (not recorded which). The receptors originated from a woman aged 45-59 years who had recovered from COVID-19.

V and J are TRBV19 and TRBJ1-2, with D unresolved. Germline CDR1 and CDR2: LNHDA and SQIVND (reference sequence). This CDR3 has 18 amino acids. Deletions cut 0 bases from V and 3 bases from J, with 20 bases between. CDR3 protein: CASSIDLGEAYIDYGYTF. The CDR3 DNA is TGTGCCAGTAGTATAGATCTCGGGGAGGCTTACATCGACTATGGCTACACCTTC. The full variable domain, rest sourced from reference TRBV19 and TRBJ1-2, is DGGITQSPKYLFRKEGQNVTLSCEQNLNHDAMYWYRQDPGQGLRLIYYSQIVNDFQKGDIAEGYSVSREKKESFPLTVTSAQKNPTAFYLCASSIDLGEAYIDYGYTFGSGTRLTVV.

V and J are TRBV19 and TRBJ1-5; TRBD1 agrees at 8 bases. Germline V gene data show CDR1 as LNHDA and CDR2 as SQIVND (reference sequence). The CDR3 is made up of 15 amino acids. The ends lost 6 bases at V and 3 bases at J; junction bases unmatched: 7. The CDR3 loop is CASRLDRAVNQPQHF. Here the CDR3 DNA reads TGTGCCAGTAGACTGGACAGGGCCGTCAATCAGCCCCAGCATTTT.

The V and J genes are TRBV3-1 (or the pseudogene TRBV3-2) and TRBJ2-7, with D uncertain. CDR1 and CDR2 (germline): LGHDT, YNNKEL (reference sequence). The ends were cut back, 4 bases at V and 6 bases at J, with 10 bases in the middle. This CDR3 is built from 12 residues. CDR3 loop: CASSLGWSEQYF. The DNA for the CDR3 is TGTGCCAGCAGCCTCGGATGGAGCGAGCAGTACTTC.

The chain employs TRBV7-2 and TRBJ2-1; D is unclear. Trimming removed 0 bases from V and 0 bases from J, with 9 bases in between. Germline values: CDR1 SGHTA, CDR2 FQGNSA. The CDR3 spans 16 residues. The CDR3 bases are TGTGCCAGCAGCTTAGCCGCCTCGAGCTCCTACAATGAGCAGTTCTTC. Translation gives CASSLAASSSYNEQFF.

The chain combines TRBV7-6 with TRBJ1-6; D possibly corresponds to TRBD1 (5 bases). The CDR3 runs 16 residues. Germline CDR1 and CDR2: SGHVS and FNYEAQ. Trimming pared 0 bases from V and 4 bases from J, leaving 10 bases between. The CDR3 DNA follows: TGTGCCAGCAGCTTAGCCCAGGGTTTATATAATTCACCCCTCCACTTT. Translation gives CASSLAQGLYNSPLHF.

V gene TRBV6-5 combines with J gene TRBJ1-1, with D perhaps matching TRBD1 (5 bases). The CDR3 spans 13 residues. The V end lost 6 bases, the J end lost 2 bases, and 10 bases lay between the germline ends. Germline CDR1 reads MNHEY; CDR2 reads SVGAGI. As DNA, the CDR3 is TGTGCCAGCAGCAGACAGAAAAACACTGAAGCTTTCTTT. Encoded protein: CASSRQKNTEAFF.

This chain joins TRBV4-1 and TRBJ2-7; 11 bases align to TRBD1. With V trimmed by 4 bases and J by 3 bases, 5 bases remained unmatched. The germline V gene encodes CDR1 MGHRA and CDR2 YSYEKL. CDR3 size: 15 residues. The DNA for the CDR3 is TGCGCCAGCAGCCGGACAGGGGGCGAATTCTACGAGCAGTACTTC. Amino acid sequence: CASSRTGGEFYEQYF.

Of note for this clone: At one end, the junction sequence differs from germline, possibly due to a read error. This chain connects TRBV3-1 (or the pseudogene TRBV3-2) to TRBJ2-7, with 7 positions matching TRBD2. Germline V gene data show CDR1 as LGHDT and CDR2 as YNNKEL (reference sequence). This CDR3 region has 16 residues. The CDR3 sequence is CASSEEGSGSSYEQYF. CDR3 nucleotides: TGTGCCAGCAGCGAAGAGGGTAGCGGGTCGTCCTACGAGCAGTACTTC.

In its sample, this clone was seen once. The chain uses TRBV7-2 and TRBJ2-1; TRBD2 is a possible D gene (6 bases). The V and J ends lost 4 bases and 7 bases respectively, with 14 bases between them. This CDR3 region has 14 residues. The germline gives CDR1 SGHTA, CDR2 FQGNSA. The CDR3 region is CASSSAGLVNEQFF. In nucleotides, the CDR3 is TGTGCCAGCAGCTCCGCGGGACTGGTAAATGAGCAGTTCTTC.

The chain joins TRBV3-1 (or the pseudogene TRBV3-2) to TRBJ2-5; 8 bases agree with TRBD2. The CDR3 is made up of 14 amino acids. V gave up 3 bases and J gave up 4 bases; unmatched junction bases: 4. The germline gives CDR1 LGHDT, CDR2 YNNKEL (reference sequence). CDR3 nucleotide sequence: TGTGCCAGCAGCCAGGAGGCGGGGGGAGAGACCCAGTACTTC. Translated: CASSQEAGGETQYF.

The chain employs TRBV6-5 and TRBJ1-6; a weak D match, TRBD1 (6 bases). The CDR3 runs 15 residues. CDR1 is MNHEY and CDR2 is SVGAGI in the germline V gene. Trimming cost V 6 bases and J 8 bases, with 17 bases left between them. CDR3 sequence: CASRATGWVYSPLHF. The DNA for the CDR3 is TGTGCCAGCAGAGCGACAGGCTGGGTTTATTCACCCCTCCACTTT.